These T cell receptor beta chains were read from a single sample in a study of T cell changes during pregnancy in multiple sclerosis. Profiling relied on immunoSEQ multiplex PCR, and the TCRdb table lists in-frame clones only, not all of them. The sample holds under 50,000 clones, 92% seen once. The material was CD8+ T cells from peripheral blood mononuclear cells, obtained before pregnancy. The receptors derive from a female donor with multiple sclerosis, enrolled in a pregnancy study. CDR3s include the opening cysteine and the closing phenylalanine or tryptophan. D genes are given only for firm matches.

V gene: TRBV19
J gene: TRBJ2-5
D gene: TRBD2
CDR3 protein: CASSITGLGTQYF

V gene: TRBV27
J gene: TRBJ1-3
D gene: NA
CDR3 protein: CASSLAPGDGNTIYF

V gene: TRBV7-9
J gene: TRBJ2-5
D gene: NA
CDR3 protein: CASSSRTDSYQETQYF

V gene: TRBV5-1
J gene: TRBJ2-1
D gene: TRBD1
CDR3 protein: CASSLRPEGAMDEQFF

V gene: TRBV4-2
J gene: TRBJ1-1
D gene: NA
CDR3 protein: CASSLLGGSGEAFF

V gene: TRBV4-1
J gene: TRBJ2-3
D gene: TRBD2
CDR3 protein: CASSQRLAGGPDTQYF

V gene: TRBV5-1
J gene: TRBJ1-2
D gene: TRBD1
CDR3 protein: CASSFRNRGLDGYTF

V gene: TRBV6-1
J gene: TRBJ2-1
D gene: NA
CDR3 protein: CASSETVNEQFF

V gene: TRBV10-3
J gene: TRBJ1-5
D gene: NA
CDR3 protein: CAISESKAQPQHF

V gene: TRBV6-1
J gene: TRBJ2-7
D gene: NA
CDR3 protein: CASSGRTGGYEQYF

V gene: TRBV5-4
J gene: TRBJ1-1
D gene: TRBD1
CDR3 protein: CASSLPRDRGNTEAFF

V gene: TRBV25-1
J gene: TRBJ1-2
D gene: TRBD1
CDR3 protein: CASSESGGGYYGYTF

V gene: TRBV7-8
J gene: TRBJ2-3
D gene: TRBD1
CDR3 protein: CASRQDRARTDTQYF

V gene: TRBV28
J gene: TRBJ2-3
D gene: TRBD1
CDR3 protein: CASSLRWDRGYDTQYF

V gene: TRBV27
J gene: TRBJ1-5
D gene: NA
CDR3 protein: CASSLGQNQPQHF

V gene: TRBV9
J gene: TRBJ2-2
D gene: TRBD1
CDR3 protein: CASQQGSGELFF

V gene: TRBV4-2
J gene: TRBJ1-1
D gene: NA
CDR3 protein: CASSPEGGYMNTEAFF

V gene: TRBV15
J gene: TRBJ2-5
D gene: NA
CDR3 protein: CATSDTGNWETQYF

V gene: TRBV29-1
J gene: TRBJ1-3
D gene: NA
CDR3 protein: CSVEAAGEFGNTIYF

V gene: TRBV27
J gene: TRBJ2-7
D gene: TRBD2
CDR3 protein: CASSPGGYEQYF

V gene: TRBV27
J gene: TRBJ2-1
D gene: TRBD2
CDR3 protein: CASSRTSGYNEQFF

V gene: TRBV27
J gene: TRBJ1-1
D gene: NA
CDR3 protein: CASSRGGTSEAFF

V gene: TRBV10-2
J gene: TRBJ2-1
D gene: NA
CDR3 protein: CASSEGTNEYNEQFF

V gene: TRBV6-5
J gene: TRBJ2-1
D gene: NA
CDR3 protein: CASSYVQGHNEQFF

V gene: TRBV29-1
J gene: TRBJ1-1
D gene: NA
CDR3 protein: CSVENRRTEAFF

V gene: TRBV2
J gene: TRBJ2-4
D gene: NA
CDR3 protein: CASSEQTTDLLAKNIQYF

V gene: TRBV6-5
J gene: TRBJ2-7
D gene: TRBD2
CDR3 protein: CASSATGGPYEQYF

V gene: TRBV5-4
J gene: TRBJ2-1
D gene: NA
CDR3 protein: CASSLTSNEQFF

V gene: TRBV2
J gene: TRBJ2-7
D gene: NA
CDR3 protein: CASSLTGSYEQYF

V gene: TRBV27
J gene: TRBJ1-1
D gene: NA
CDR3 protein: CASSLLGGITEAFF

V gene: TRBV9
J gene: TRBJ2-2
D gene: NA
CDR3 protein: CASSGEGGTNTGELFF

V gene: TRBV27
J gene: TRBJ1-5
D gene: NA
CDR3 protein: CASARSTGNQPQHF

V gene: TRBV2
J gene: TRBJ2-7
D gene: TRBD2
CDR3 protein: CATSGIRNEQYF

V gene: TRBV28
J gene: TRBJ1-3
D gene: TRBD1
CDR3 protein: CASSPGTAGNTIYF

V gene: TRBV27
J gene: TRBJ2-7
D gene: NA
CDR3 protein: CASSPTGIHEQYF

V gene: TRBV6-6
J gene: TRBJ1-4
D gene: NA
CDR3 protein: CATSSFKRGEKLFF

V gene: TRBV5-1
J gene: TRBJ2-7
D gene: NA
CDR3 protein: CASSLGLSVHEQYF

V gene: TRBV9
J gene: TRBJ2-7
D gene: TRBD1
CDR3 protein: CASSSTGVVYEQYF

V gene: TRBV7-9
J gene: TRBJ2-3
D gene: NA
CDR3 protein: CASSLEFQDPASTDTQYF

V gene: TRBV30
J gene: TRBJ2-7
D gene: NA
CDR3 protein: CAWSGEEVTYEQYF

V gene: TRBV9
J gene: TRBJ2-3
D gene: TRBD2
CDR3 protein: CASSERGSGGATDTQYF

V gene: TRBV19
J gene: TRBJ1-5
D gene: NA
CDR3 protein: CASSIEADYNQPQHF

V gene: TRBV7-8
J gene: TRBJ1-5
D gene: NA
CDR3 protein: CASSLVRTPSLSNQPQHF

V gene: TRBV9
J gene: TRBJ1-2
D gene: TRBD1
CDR3 protein: CASSPLEGANGYTF

V gene: TRBV6-1
J gene: TRBJ1-4
D gene: TRBD1
CDR3 protein: CASSDETGGPNEKLFF

V gene: TRBV27
J gene: TRBJ2-1
D gene: NA
CDR3 protein: CASSRGGSYNEQFF

V gene: TRBV15
J gene: TRBJ2-3
D gene: TRBD1
CDR3 protein: CATGGQGTLDTQYF

V gene: TRBV2
J gene: TRBJ2-1
D gene: TRBD2
CDR3 protein: CAALQRGGAEGKGYNEQFF

V gene: TRBV1
J gene: TRBJ2-2
D gene: NA
CDR3 protein: CTSSQELAGVWTGELFF

V gene: TRBV7-6
J gene: TRBJ2-2
D gene: NA
CDR3 protein: CASSLNRGGGIYDAGELFF

V gene: TRBV5-4
J gene: TRBJ1-6
D gene: TRBD1
CDR3 protein: CANLRSGQGGSPLHF

V gene: TRBV5-5
J gene: TRBJ2-7
D gene: TRBD1
CDR3 protein: CASSSDREYYEQYF

V gene: TRBV27
J gene: TRBJ1-4
D gene: NA
CDR3 protein: CASSRRLGEELFF

V gene: TRBV21-1
J gene: TRBJ2-4
D gene: NA
CDR3 protein: CASSKREIPGGEGDLAKNIQYF

V gene: TRBV2
J gene: TRBJ1-2
D gene: NA
CDR3 protein: CASIDKPPSNYGYTF

V gene: TRBV19
J gene: TRBJ1-2
D gene: NA
CDR3 protein: CAVLTRGRGSYTF

V gene: TRBV6-8
J gene: TRBJ2-3
D gene: TRBD2
CDR3 protein: CASSPTTSGRSTTSTDTQYF